This T cell receptor beta chain came from a study of blood T cell repertoires in COVID-19. The table came from immunoSEQ multiplex PCR; TCRdb's copy has only in-frame clones and leaves some out. The top ten hold 2.6% of the sample, which has about 320,000 clones, around 90% seen once. Trimming cost V 4 bases and J 1 base; bases outside gene matches: 16. Germline assignment: CDR1 MDHEN and CDR2 SYDVKM. The CDR3 runs to 20 residues. The age range of participants was about 18 to 95 years, with residence in about two dozen US areas. V usage is TRBV28 and J usage is TRBJ2-1; 10 bases map to TRBD2. Sequenced: PBMCs or T cells enriched from blood (not recorded which). The sequence was collected from a man between 60 and 75 years old who had recovered from COVID-19. CDR3 in DNA: TGTGCCAGCAGTTCCCCAGGGGGAGCGGGAGGGCCAGGGTCCTACAATGAGCAGTTCTTC. This sequence encodes CASSSPGGAGGPGSYNEQFF.